This T cell receptor beta chain is from a study of identical twins. Study-wide points: With abundant cord blood beta clonotypes, insertions were fewer; memory repertoires showed no such pattern. Without tracking the same donors, conclusions rested on cross-sectional statistical analysis.

Concerning this clonotype itself: Antigen: not known.

From germline, CDR1 is SNHLY and CDR2 FYNNEI. Trimming removed 4 bases at V and 2 bases at J, with 5 bases between. The CDR3 spans 13 residues. TCRdb processed the 5' RACE reads anew with MiXCR; each CDR3 protein has one entry. The sample records 500,000 to 600,000 distinct CDR3 sequences, under 25% being singletons. This sample also belongs to another study, concerning T cells expressing NK-cell markers. This second study notes: Certain NKG2C+ T cell clones were expanded, and their HCMV specificity remained unclear.

Sample: CD4+ T cells sorted from blood. V usage is TRBV2 and J usage is TRBJ2-2; no clear D. The origin of this receptor is a young woman in good health. Written as DNA, the CDR3 is TGTGCCAGCAGTGGGGATAACACCGGGGAGCTGTTTTTT. Translation: CASSGDNTGELFF.